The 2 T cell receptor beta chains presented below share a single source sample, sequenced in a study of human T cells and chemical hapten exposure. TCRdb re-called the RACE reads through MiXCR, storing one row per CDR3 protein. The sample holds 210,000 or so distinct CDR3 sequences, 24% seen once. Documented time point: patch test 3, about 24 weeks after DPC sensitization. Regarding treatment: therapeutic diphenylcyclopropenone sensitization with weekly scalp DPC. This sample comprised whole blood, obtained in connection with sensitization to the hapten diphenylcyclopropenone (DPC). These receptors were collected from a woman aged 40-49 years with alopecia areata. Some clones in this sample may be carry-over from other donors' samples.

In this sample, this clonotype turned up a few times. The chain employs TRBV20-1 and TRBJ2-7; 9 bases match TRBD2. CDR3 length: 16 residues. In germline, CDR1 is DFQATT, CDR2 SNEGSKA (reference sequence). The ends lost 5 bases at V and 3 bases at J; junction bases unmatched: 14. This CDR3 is CSAEGRTRLADYEQYF. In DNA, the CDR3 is TGCAGTGCTGAGGGGCGGACTAGACTAGCGGACTACGAGCAGTACTTC.

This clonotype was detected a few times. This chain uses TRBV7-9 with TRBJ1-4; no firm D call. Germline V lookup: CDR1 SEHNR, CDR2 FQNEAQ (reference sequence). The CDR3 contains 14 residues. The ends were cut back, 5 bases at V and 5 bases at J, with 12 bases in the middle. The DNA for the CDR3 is TGTGCCAGCAGCCGCACAAGAGACAATGAAAAACTGTTTTTT. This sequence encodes CASSRTRDNEKLFF.